The clone carrying this T cell receptor (beta chain) has only one observation. Antigen: not known. This CDR3 spans 15 amino acids. Trimming removed 0 bases from V and 4 bases from J, with 13 bases in between. Per the germline V gene, CDR1 is MNHEY and CDR2 is SVGAGI. Repertoires were generated with immunoSEQ multiplex PCR, while TCRdb's copy carries only in-frame clones and drops some. This table has tens of thousands of clones, 80% appearing once. This sample is part of a study of PD-1 blockade in classical Hodgkin lymphoma. Whole-study results and caveats: Nivolumab starters within 1 year of ASCT were excluded. It was reported that newly diagnosed patients had less baseline TCR diversity than healthy donors. Complete responders matched newly diagnosed patients in baseline diversity. Although disease activity or prior therapy may be involved, causes of the repertoire differences remain undefined.

Regarding time point: cycle 4 day 1 (C4D1), after 5 to 7 weeks of nivolumab. Every patient relapsed after autologous stem cell transplantation, and brentuximab vedotin exposure varied. The sequencing used peripheral blood mononuclear cells (PBMCs), collected before the fourth cycle of nivolumab. The clonotype comes from a human donor with classical Hodgkin lymphoma. The V and J genes are TRBV6-5 and TRBJ2-7; tentatively, D is TRBD2 (6 bases). The CDR3 sequence: CASSYSDGSSYEQYF. For the CDR3, the DNA is TGTGCCAGCAGTTACTCGGACGGGAGTAGTTACGAGCAGTACTTC.